Below, 14 T cell receptor beta chains from the same sample are listed, as sequenced in a study of early T cells in non-severe SARS-CoV-2 infection. TCRdb used MiXCR to reprocess the 5' RACE reads, holding one entry per CDR3 protein. The data hold about 26,000 distinct CDR3 sequences, with 4% to 4.5% observed a single time. The sample consisted of whole blood. The receptors were gathered from an adult who was a healthcare worker with PCR-confirmed SARS-CoV-2 infection or an uninfected control (not recorded which).

This chain links TRBV5-4 with TRBJ2-3, with 10 positions matching TRBD2. V shed 0 bases, J shed 3 bases, and the junction held 7 bases outside the gene matches. Per germline, CDR1 SGHNT and CDR2 YYREEE (reference sequence). The CDR3 contains 17 residues. CDR3 sequence: CASSLGTSGSRTDTQYF. CDR3 in DNA: TGTGCCAGCAGCTTGGGGACTAGCGGATCTCGAACAGATACGCAGTATTTT. Using reference TRBV5-4 and TRBJ2-3 for the parts outside the CDR3, the full variable domain is ETGVTQSPTHLIKTRGQQVTLRCSSQSGHNTVSWYQQALGQGPQFIFQYYREEENGRGNFPPRFSGLQFPNYSSELNVNALELDDSALYLCASSLGTSGSRTDTQYFGPGTRLTVL.

This clonotype occurred many times. This sequence joins TRBV12-3 or TRBV12-4 and TRBJ1-5; D call uncertain. The length of the CDR3 is 13 residues. The V gene lost 10 bases and the J gene lost 4 bases, with 14 bases spanning the gap. CDR3 amino acids: CATRERLNQPQHF. The CDR3 nucleotides are TGTGCCACCAGAGAGAGACTTAATCAGCCCCAGCATTTT.

This clonotype has at least ten counts. V gene TRBV2 combines with J gene TRBJ1-6; possibly TRBD1 for D (6 bases). V gave up 6 bases and J gave up 6 bases, with 9 bases separating them. Germline assignment: CDR1 SNHLY and CDR2 FYNNEI. This CDR3 is 13 amino acids long. The CDR3 here is CASREQGNSPLHF. DNA for the CDR3: TGTGCCAGCAGGGAACAGGGTAATTCACCCCTCCACTTT.

This clonotype has a count of ten or more. The chain couples TRBV12-3 or TRBV12-4 to TRBJ2-2; no clear D gene. Trimming took off 2 bases at V and 6 bases at J, with 7 bases between the two ends. CDR3 size: 13 residues. The CDR3 sequence: CASSLLGPGELFF. The CDR3 nucleotides are TGTGCCAGCAGTTTACTCGGGCCCGGGGAGCTGTTTTTT.

This clonotype was recorded many times. The chain links TRBV6-6 to TRBJ1-6; no reliable D call. The CDR3 totals 11 residues. The V gene lost 6 bases and the J gene lost 9 bases, with 6 bases spanning the gap. Germline assignment: CDR1 MNHNY and CDR2 SVGAGI (reference sequence). The CDR3 region is CASSEGSPLHF. DNA of the CDR3: TGTGCCAGCAGCGAGGGTTCACCCCTCCACTTT.

This clonotype is categorized as medium-sized (0.01 to 0.1%). This chain links TRBV4-2 with TRBJ1-4; a weak D match, TRBD1 (6 bases). Germline CDR1 is LGHNA and CDR2 is YNFKEQ. This CDR3 region has 15 residues. Trimming left V 5 bases short and J 8 bases short, with 18 bases between. The CDR3 sequence: CASSSPDRLGEKLFF. CDR3 nucleotide sequence: TGTGCCAGCAGCTCACCGGACAGATTAGGCGAAAAACTGTTTTTT.

This clonotype was detected a few times. V usage is TRBV11-2 and J usage is TRBJ2-2, with TRBD2 identical over 14 bases. Germline CDR1 is SGHAT and CDR2 is FQNNGV. Trimming took 2 bases from V and 4 from J; bases not matched to a gene: 3. The CDR3 consists of 17 residues. The CDR3 is CASSLRTSGGITGELFF. CDR3 in DNA: TGTGCCAGCAGCTTACGGACTAGCGGGGGGATCACCGGGGAGCTGTTTTTT.

This clonotype was recorded many times. The rearrangement uses TRBV12-3 or TRBV12-4 and TRBJ2-7; 7 nucleotides line up with TRBD1. CDR3 length equals 14 residues. The ends lost 6 bases at V and 3 bases at J; junction bases unmatched: 8. The DNA of the CDR3 is TGTGCCAGCAGGGCCAGCCAGGGGGACTACGAGCAGTACTTC. This encodes CASRASQGDYEQYF.

This clonotype was picked up many times. This sequence joins TRBV30 and TRBJ1-6, with no clear D. From germline, CDR1 is GTSNPN and CDR2 SVGIG (reference sequence). V was trimmed by 4 bases and J by 3 bases, leaving 10 bases between them. The CDR3 is 14 residues long. CDR3 sequence (DNA): TGTGCCTGGACAAAGCAAATCTATAATTCACCCCTCCACTTT. Amino acid sequence: CAWTKQIYNSPLHF. The complete variable domain, with remaining parts taken from reference TRBV30 and TRBJ1-6, reads SQTIHQWPATLVQPVGSPLSLECTVEGTSNPNLYWYRQAAGRGLQLLFYSVGIGQISSEVPQNLSASRPQDRQFILSSKKLLLSDSGFYLCAWTKQIYNSPLHFGNGTRLTVT.

Many counts were recorded for this clonotype. The rearrangement uses TRBV7-9 and TRBJ2-3; 9 bases are a match to TRBD1. V shed 5 bases, J shed 0 bases, and the junction held 6 bases outside the gene matches. The germline V gene encodes CDR1 SEHNR and CDR2 FQNEAQ (reference sequence). The CDR3 has 16 amino acids. The chain's CDR3 is CASSEGTGTSTDTQYF. The CDR3 DNA sequence: TGTGCCAGCAGCGAAGGGACAGGGACTAGCACAGATACGCAGTATTTT.

This clonotype was counted at least ten times. The rearrangement links TRBV20-1 to TRBJ2-5, with 8 bases lining up with TRBD2. The CDR3 has 16 residues. V trimming: 0 bases; J trimming: 4 bases; junction bases outside the gene matches: 10. Germline-derived CDR1 and CDR2 are DFQATT and SNEGSKA (reference sequence). DNA of the CDR3: TGCAGTGCTAGAGACGCCTCGGGGGGGATGGGAGAGACCCAGTACTTC. Amino acids: CSARDASGGMGETQYF.

The table lists this clonotype with many counts. The chain has TRBV12-3 or TRBV12-4 and TRBJ2-1, with a possible D match to TRBD1 (5 bases). V was clipped by 6 bases and J by 5 bases, with 14 bases between them. The CDR3 loop spans 14 amino acids. The CDR3, as DNA: TGTGCCAGCAGCCAAGAACTGACAGACAATGAGCAGTTCTTC. This sequence encodes CASSQELTDNEQFF.

This clonotype showed up many times. V is TRBV28 and J is TRBJ2-1; D perhaps matches TRBD1 (5 bases). Deletions cut 3 bases from V and 2 bases from J, with 17 bases between. This CDR3 has 17 residues. The germline CDR1 and CDR2 sequences are MDHEN and SYDVKM. CDR3 sequence reads: CASSFGRTLQPYNEQFF. CDR3 DNA: TGTGCCAGCAGTTTCGGTCGGACACTACAACCCTACAATGAGCAGTTCTTC.

This clonotype occurred many times. The J gene is TRBJ2-7, the V gene TRBV7-2, with D unresolved. CDR1 is SGHTA and CDR2 is FQGNSA in the germline V gene. The CDR3 has 16 amino acids. Trimming took 1 base from V and 2 from J, leaving 15 bases between them. The CDR3 DNA follows: TGTGCCAGCAGCTTAGGGTCGTGGCCGGAGACCTACGAGCAGTACTTC. This gives the protein CASSLGSWPETYEQYF.